The 22 T cell receptor beta chains presented below share a single source sample, sequenced in a study of neurological immune-mediated disorders. The time point denotes: longitudinal time-point 3. TCRdb re-derived calls from the 5' RACE reads in MiXCR, one entry per CDR3 protein. The sample contains approximately 58,000 distinct CDR3 sequences, more than 7% of which appear only once. The sample was PBMCs. The receptors here all came from a woman in her 40s in good health.

This clonotype was counted at least ten times. V usage is TRBV6-2 or TRBV6-3 and J usage is TRBJ2-5; D is undetermined. Germline V CDR1 and CDR2: MNHEY, SVGEGT. The CDR3 spans 14 residues. Trimming removed 6 bases at V and 5 bases at J, with 16 bases between. The CDR3 region is CASRRTASGETQYF. CDR3 DNA sequence: TGTGCCAGCAGGCGTACCGCGTCTGGCGAGACCCAGTACTTC.

This clonotype appeared many times. The chain recombines TRBV6-6 with TRBJ2-5; 7 bases are shared with TRBD1. Germline values: CDR1 MNHNY, CDR2 SVGAGI (reference sequence). This CDR3 has 13 residues. V shed 6 bases and J 3 bases; nucleotides not matched to a gene: 4. CDR3 sequence (DNA): TGTGCCAGCAGATACAGGGGTGAAGAGACCCAGTACTTC. It yields the protein CASRYRGEETQYF.

There are many counts of this clonotype. The gene calls are TRBV7-2 and TRBJ2-1; D is uncertain. This CDR3 comprises 15 residues. V lost 5 bases and J 3 bases, leaving 14 bases between the germline ends. Germline V CDR1 and CDR2: SGHTA, FQGNSA. As DNA, the CDR3 is TGTGCCAGCAGCCGGCCCACGGGTAACTACAATGAGCAGTTCTTC. Amino acids: CASSRPTGNYNEQFF.

Ten or more counts support this clonotype. This chain uses TRBV10-3 with TRBJ2-1; D gene ambiguous. V was clipped by 6 bases and J by 7 bases, with 16 bases between them. Germline CDR1 and CDR2: ENHRY and SYGVKD. The CDR3 loop spans 14 amino acids. For the CDR3, the DNA is TGTGCCATCAGGAATGCTGCGAATGGGAATGAGCAGTTCTTC. Amino acids: CAIRNAANGNEQFF.

The table lists this clonotype with many counts. Here the CDR3 reads CSVGVLLDGYTF. The DNA of the CDR3 is TGCAGCGTTGGAGTCCTTCTCGATGGCTACACCTTC. V and J are TRBV29-1 and TRBJ1-2; D is uncertain. Trimming removed 4 bases from V and 6 bases from J, with 12 bases in between. The germline V gene encodes CDR1 SQVTM and CDR2 ANQGSEA. CDR3 size: 12 residues.

The sample holds many counts of this clonotype. The chain carries TRBV5-8 and TRBJ1-2; D gene uncertain. The CDR3 runs to 13 residues. Germline CDR1 reads SGHTS; CDR2 reads YDEGEE. Trimming removed 2 bases at V and 6 bases at J, with 11 bases between. The CDR3 sequence is CASSFGQLDGYTF. The CDR3 DNA sequence: TGTGCCAGCAGCTTCGGGCAGTTAGATGGCTACACCTTC.

This clonotype was seen only a few times. An end of the junction differs from the germline gene, which may be a read error. J is TRBJ1-1 and V is TRBV7-2; D not resolved. The germline V gene has CDR1 SGHTA and CDR2 FQGNSA. The CDR3 has 14 amino acids. The CDR3 region is CASNLFTSNTEAFF. CDR3 DNA sequence: TGTGCCAGCAACTTATTCACCTCGAACACTGAAGCTTTCTTT.

This clonotype was counted ten times or more. V is TRBV7-8 and J is TRBJ1-2; perhaps TRBD1 as D (5 bases). In germline, CDR1 is SGHVS, CDR2 FQNEAQ. CDR3 length: 14 residues. Deletions cut 1 base from V and 3 bases from J, with 9 bases between. CDR3 protein: CASSLGPGHYGYTF. CDR3 bases: TGTGCCAGCAGCTTAGGCCCGGGGCACTATGGCTACACCTTC.

The sample holds many counts of this clonotype. The chain joins TRBV5-1 to TRBJ2-5; D is unclear. This CDR3 is 15 amino acids long. V lost 1 base and J lost 2, with 12 bases in between. The germline V gene encodes CDR1 SGHRS and CDR2 YFSETQ. The CDR3 loop is CASSLSSQAQETQYF. The CDR3, as DNA: TGCGCCAGCAGCTTGTCCTCCCAGGCGCAAGAGACCCAGTACTTC.

This clonotype appeared many times. The V call is TRBV20-1, the J call TRBJ2-1, with 10 bases lining up with TRBD2. V was clipped by 3 bases and J by 7 bases; unmatched bases: 18. The CDR3 spans 18 residues. The germline CDR1 and CDR2 sequences are DFQATT and SNEGSKA (reference sequence). CDR3 amino acids: CSASSNGPSGSPLNEQFF. For the CDR3, the DNA is TGCAGTGCTAGTTCCAACGGGCCTAGCGGGAGCCCGTTGAATGAGCAGTTCTTC.

This clonotype is deemed medium-sized. The chain couples TRBV5-1 to TRBJ2-7, with 10 bases aligning to TRBD1. The CDR3 loop spans 14 amino acids. Germline CDR1 SGHRS, CDR2 YFSETQ. Trimming cost V 4 bases and J 5 bases; bases outside gene matches: 6. CDR3 DNA: TGCGCCAGCAGCGTCTTGGGACAGGGGAACGAGCAGTACTTC. It encodes CASSVLGQGNEQYF. The variable domain in full, completed from reference TRBV5-1 and TRBJ2-7, reads KAGVTQTPRYLIKTRGQQVTLSCSPISGHRSVSWYQQTPGQGLQFLFEYFSETQRNKGNFPGRFSGRQFSNSRSEMNVSTLELGDSALYLCASSVLGQGNEQYFGPGTRLTVT.

This clonotype was counted at least ten times. The gene calls are TRBV12-3 or TRBV12-4 and TRBJ1-4; D not resolved. This CDR3 is built from 13 residues. V was cut by 5 bases and J by 7 bases, with 11 bases left in between. CDR3 DNA sequence: TGTGCCAGCAGTCGCGGGTCTGGTGAAAAACTGTTTTTT. Amino acids: CASSRGSGEKLFF.

In this sample, this clonotype turned up many times. V is TRBV25-1 and J is TRBJ1-2; D gene uncertain. The CDR3 extends over 13 amino acids. Per the germline V gene, CDR1 is MGHDK and CDR2 is SYGVNS. V lost 9 bases to trimming and J lost 3 bases, with 14 bases between them. The CDR3 loop is CASSLTGYYGYTF. CDR3 DNA: TGTGCCAGTTCTCTGACGGGCTACTATGGCTACACCTTC.

This clonotype was recorded at least ten times. The genes are TRBV11-2 and TRBJ1-4, with D unclear. Germline assignment: CDR1 SGHAT and CDR2 FQNNGV. The CDR3 spans 14 residues. Trimming removed 4 bases from V and 3 bases from J, with 9 bases in between. The CDR3 reads CASSYSGANEKLFF. The CDR3, as DNA: TGTGCCAGCAGCTATAGTGGGGCTAATGAAAAACTGTTTTTT.

Ten or more counts support this clonotype. The chain is built from TRBV20-1 and TRBJ2-3; 11 nucleotides match TRBD2. The CDR3 contains 15 residues. Trimming removed 5 bases from V and 3 bases from J; junction bases left unmatched: 7. The germline V gene encodes CDR1 DFQATT and CDR2 SNEGSKA (reference sequence). CDR3 coding DNA: TGCAGTGCTCCTTTGACTAGCGGGACAACAGATACGCAGTATTTT. It translates to CSAPLTSGTTDTQYF.

This clonotype was detected ten times or more. V usage is TRBV24-1 and J usage is TRBJ2-1, with 7 nucleotides matching TRBD2. CDR1 KGHDR and CDR2 SFDVKD come from the germline V gene. The CDR3 loop spans 16 amino acids. Germline trimming cut 4 bases from V and 6 bases from J; bases unmatched to any gene: 11. CDR3 DNA: TGTGCCACCAGTGACTTAGCGGGTGGGGTAATCAATGAGCAGTTCTTC. It codes for CATSDLAGGVINEQFF.

This clonotype has at least ten counts. The genes are TRBV7-2 and TRBJ2-5; 14 bases are a match to TRBD2. Germline V lookup: CDR1 SGHTA, CDR2 FQGNSA. This CDR3 spans 17 amino acids. J lost 2 bases, V lost 5 bases, and 7 bases had no gene match. The CDR3, as DNA: TGTGCCAGCAGCGACGGGACTAGCGGGAGATGGCAAGAGACCCAGTACTTC. This codes for CASSDGTSGRWQETQYF.

This clonotype was seen ten or more times. The rearrangement links TRBV6-6 to TRBJ1-5, with TRBD1 matching 8 bases. In germline, CDR1 is MNHNY, CDR2 SVGAGI (reference sequence). V gave up 5 bases and J gave up 6 bases; unmatched junction bases: 6. This CDR3 contains 14 residues. The chain's CDR3 is CASSGAGGRQPQHF. CDR3 bases: TGTGCCAGCAGTGGGGCAGGGGGCCGTCAGCCCCAGCATTTT.

By its share, this clonotype is medium-sized. The chain uses TRBV9 and TRBJ2-3, with TRBD2 matching 8 bases. This CDR3 is 17 amino acids long. Germline V gives CDR1 SGDLS, CDR2 YYNGEE. Trimming took 3 bases from V and 0 from J; bases not matched to a gene: 9. The CDR3: CASSEGLGGGSTDTQYF. CDR3 bases: TGTGCCAGCAGCGAAGGCCTCGGGGGGGGAAGCACAGATACGCAGTATTTT.

This clonotype was picked up many times. The chain links TRBV6-5 to TRBJ1-1, with D unresolved. Trimming pared 2 bases from V and 4 bases from J, leaving 14 bases between. Per germline, CDR1 MNHEY and CDR2 SVGAGI. The CDR3 runs 15 residues. This chain's CDR3 is CASSYHLKGRTEAFF. The CDR3 DNA is TGTGCCAGCAGTTACCACCTTAAAGGGCGCACTGAAGCTTTCTTT.

This clonotype was seen many times. The CDR3 spells CASSGLALGTQYF. The CDR3 nucleotides are TGTGCCAGCAGCGGACTAGCTCTCGGGACCCAGTACTTC. The chain combines TRBV7-2 with TRBJ2-5; 8 positions agree with TRBD2. CDR3 length equals 13 residues. The trim removed 5 bases at V and 7 bases at J, leaving 6 bases unmatched. The germline V gene has CDR1 SGHTA and CDR2 FQGNSA.

This clonotype was seen ten or more times. This chain connects TRBV12-5 to TRBJ2-2; 9 nucleotides match TRBD1. Trimming cost V 8 bases and J 6 bases; bases outside gene matches: 4. Germline V gene data show CDR1 as LGHNT and CDR2 as FRNRAP. The CDR3 runs to 13 residues. CDR3 protein: CASPGQGPGELFF. The CDR3 DNA reads as TGTGCTAGTCCGGGACAGGGCCCCGGGGAGCTGTTTTTT. Full variable domain (rest looked up from reference TRBV12-5 and TRBJ2-2): DARVTQTPRHKVTEMGQEVTMRCQPILGHNTVFWYRQTMMQGLELLAYFRNRAPLDDSGMPKDRFSAEMPDATLATLKIQPSEPRDSAVYFCASPGQGPGELFFGEGSRLTVL.